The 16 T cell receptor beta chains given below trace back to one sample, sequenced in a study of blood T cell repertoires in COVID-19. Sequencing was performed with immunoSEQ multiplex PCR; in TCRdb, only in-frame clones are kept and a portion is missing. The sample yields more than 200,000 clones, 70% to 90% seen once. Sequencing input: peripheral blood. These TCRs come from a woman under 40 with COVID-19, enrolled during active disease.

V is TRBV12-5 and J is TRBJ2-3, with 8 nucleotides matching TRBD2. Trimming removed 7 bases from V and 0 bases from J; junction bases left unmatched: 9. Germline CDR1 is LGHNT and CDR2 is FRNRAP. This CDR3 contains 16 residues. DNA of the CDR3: TGTGCTAGTGTCCCACTGGCGGGAGGCAGCACAGATACGCAGTATTTT. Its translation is CASVPLAGGSTDTQYF. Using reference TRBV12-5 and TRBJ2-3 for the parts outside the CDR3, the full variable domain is DARVTQTPRHKVTEMGQEVTMRCQPILGHNTVFWYRQTMMQGLELLAYFRNRAPLDDSGMPKDRFSAEMPDATLATLKIQPSEPRDSAVYFCASVPLAGGSTDTQYFGPGTRLTVL.

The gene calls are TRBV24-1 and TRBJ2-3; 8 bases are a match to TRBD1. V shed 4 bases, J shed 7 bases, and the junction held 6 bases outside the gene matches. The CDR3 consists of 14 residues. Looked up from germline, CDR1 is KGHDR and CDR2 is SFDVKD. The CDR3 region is CATSDRGRVNTQYF. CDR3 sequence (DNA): TGTGCCACCAGTGACAGGGGGCGAGTAAATACGCAGTATTTT.

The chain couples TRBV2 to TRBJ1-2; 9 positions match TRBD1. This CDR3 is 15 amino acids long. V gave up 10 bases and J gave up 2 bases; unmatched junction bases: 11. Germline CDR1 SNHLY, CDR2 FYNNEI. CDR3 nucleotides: TGTGCCACCACCCAAGGACAGGGGACGAACTATGGCTACACCTTC. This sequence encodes CATTQGQGTNYGYTF.

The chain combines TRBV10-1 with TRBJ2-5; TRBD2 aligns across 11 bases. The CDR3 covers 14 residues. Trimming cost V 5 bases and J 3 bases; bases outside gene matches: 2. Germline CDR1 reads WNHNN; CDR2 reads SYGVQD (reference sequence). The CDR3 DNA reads TGCGCCAGCAGTAAGACTAGCGGGGAAGAGACCCAGTACTTC. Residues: CASSKTSGEETQYF.

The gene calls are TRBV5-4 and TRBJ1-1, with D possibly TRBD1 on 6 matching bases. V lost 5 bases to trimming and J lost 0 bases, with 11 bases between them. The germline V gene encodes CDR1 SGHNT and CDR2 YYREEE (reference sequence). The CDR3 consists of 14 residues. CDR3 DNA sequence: TGTGCCAGCAGTATAGACAGGATGAACACTGAAGCTTTCTTT. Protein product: CASSIDRMNTEAFF.

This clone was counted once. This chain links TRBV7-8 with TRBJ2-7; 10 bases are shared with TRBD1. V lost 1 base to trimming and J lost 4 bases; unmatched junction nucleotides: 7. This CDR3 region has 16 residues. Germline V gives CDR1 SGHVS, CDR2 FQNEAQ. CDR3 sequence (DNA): TGTGCCAGCAGCTTAGATTGGGACAGGGGTAGGTACGAGCAGTACGTC. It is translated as CASSLDWDRGRYEQYV.

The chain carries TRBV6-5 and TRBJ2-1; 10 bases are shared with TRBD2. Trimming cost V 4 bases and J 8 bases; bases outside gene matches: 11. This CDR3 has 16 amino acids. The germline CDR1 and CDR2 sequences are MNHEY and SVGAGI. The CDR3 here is CASSSLKAGGWHEQFF. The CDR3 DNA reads TGTGCCAGCAGTTCCCTCAAAGCGGGAGGGTGGCATGAGCAGTTCTTC.

The CDR3 coding sequence is TGCGCCAGCAGCCGAGGACAGGGGTTACACACCGGGGAGCTGTTTTTT. Amino acids: CASSRGQGLHTGELFF. V gene TRBV4-1 combines with J gene TRBJ2-2; 9 nucleotides line up with TRBD1. The CDR3 loop spans 16 amino acids. With 4 bases clipped from V and 3 bases from J, the junction kept 6 bases outside the gene matches. Germline lookup yields CDR1 MGHRA and CDR2 YSYEKL.

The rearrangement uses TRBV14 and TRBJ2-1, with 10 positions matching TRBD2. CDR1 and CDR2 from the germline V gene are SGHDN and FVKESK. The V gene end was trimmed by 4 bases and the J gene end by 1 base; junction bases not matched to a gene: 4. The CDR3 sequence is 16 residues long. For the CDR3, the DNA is TGTGCCAGCAGCCCTACTAGCGGGGTTTCCTACAATGAGCAGTTCTTC. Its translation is CASSPTSGVSYNEQFF.

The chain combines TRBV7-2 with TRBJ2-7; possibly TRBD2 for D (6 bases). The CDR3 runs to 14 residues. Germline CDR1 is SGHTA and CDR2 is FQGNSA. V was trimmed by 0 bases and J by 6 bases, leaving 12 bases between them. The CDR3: CASSLAGWGGEQYF. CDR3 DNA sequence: TGTGCCAGCAGCTTAGCAGGATGGGGAGGCGAGCAGTACTTC.

The CDR3 DNA reads TGTGCCAGCAGCTTAGCAGGACAGGGAATCTATGGCTACACCTTC. Translated: CASSLAGQGIYGYTF. This sequence joins TRBV7-8 and TRBJ1-2; TRBD1 aligns across 8 bases. The V segment lost 0 bases and the J segment 4 bases; nucleotides outside the gene matches: 4. The CDR3 spans 15 residues. Germline lookup yields CDR1 SGHVS and CDR2 FQNEAQ.

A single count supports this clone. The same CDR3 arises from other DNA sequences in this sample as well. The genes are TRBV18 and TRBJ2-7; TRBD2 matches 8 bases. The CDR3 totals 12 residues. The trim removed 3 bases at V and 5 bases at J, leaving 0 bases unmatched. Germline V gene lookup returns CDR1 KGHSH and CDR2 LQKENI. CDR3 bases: TGTGCCAGCTCACCCGGGGGGGACGAGCAGTACGTC. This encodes CASSPGGDEQYV.

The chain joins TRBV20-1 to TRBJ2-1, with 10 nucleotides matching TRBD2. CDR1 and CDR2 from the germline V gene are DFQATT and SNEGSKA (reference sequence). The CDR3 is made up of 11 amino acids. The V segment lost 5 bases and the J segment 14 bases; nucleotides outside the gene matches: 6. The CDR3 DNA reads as TGCAGTGCTGGACCTAGCGGGAGAGAGTTCTTC. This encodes CSAGPSGREFF.

The CDR3, as DNA: TGCACCAGCAGCCATTCCGCCCGGACTAACTACGAGCAGTACGTC. This translates into CTSSHSARTNYEQYV. The chain couples TRBV1 to TRBJ2-7; TRBD2 is the table's D call, not checked against the DNA. TRBV1 is noted as a pseudogene. The CDR3 is 15 residues long.

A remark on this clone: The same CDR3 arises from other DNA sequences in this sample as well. The CDR3 DNA is TGTGCCAGCAGTCCCGGGACAGGGGGCTACGAGCAGTACGTC. Translation gives CASSPGTGGYEQYV. The chain is built from TRBV27 and TRBJ2-7, with 11 bases identical to TRBD1. V shed 5 bases, J shed 3 bases, and the junction held 3 bases outside the gene matches. The V gene's germline CDR1 is MNHEY and CDR2 SMNVEV (reference sequence). This CDR3 has 14 residues.

This chain's CDR3 is CASSLDRRGMGYGYTF. The DNA for the CDR3 is TGTGCCAGCAGCTTAGATAGACGGGGAATGGGCTATGGCTACACCTTC. The chain uses TRBV11-2 and TRBJ1-2; D gene ambiguous. Germline V lookup: CDR1 SGHAT, CDR2 FQNNGV. The CDR3 sequence is 16 residues long. The ends were cut back, 0 bases at V and 4 bases at J, with 15 bases in the middle.